This is a list of T cell receptor beta chains from one sample in a study of T cell responses to AZD1222 COVID-19 vaccine. Data came from immunoSEQ multiplex PCR; TCRdb stores just in-frame clones and leaves some out. The sample yields tens of thousands of clones, 60% to 85% seen once. This material consisted of peripheral blood, taken 28 days after the second AZD1222 dose. All receptors derive from an adult who received the AZD1222 COVID-19 vaccine. Both conserved end residues are part of each CDR3. D genes are given only for firm matches. Expanded clones are given a class, and other clones once, few, many or no size at all.

size	J	V	D	DNA	CDR3
.	TRBJ2-1	TRBV5-1	.	TGCGCCAGCAGCAAATCCCGGGAAAGCCGGTGGTTCTTC	CASSKSRESRWFF
.	TRBJ2-7	TRBV6-5	TRBD1	TGTGCCAGCAGCTCCGGGACAGGGGCCCCCCTGGAGCAGTACTTC	CASSSGTGAPLEQYF
once	TRBJ2-7	TRBV4-3	TRBD2	TGCGCCAGCAGCCAAGACTGGCTAGCGGGGGGACACGAGCAGTACTTC	CASSQDWLAGGHEQYF
.	TRBJ2-3	TRBV6-1	TRBD1	TGTGCCAGCAGTGGGGATTGGGACAGGGACTCGACCACAGATACGCAGTATTTT	CASSGDWDRDSTTDTQYF
.	TRBJ2-1	TRBV9	TRBD2	TGTGCCAGCAGCGTAGTAGGGGGACTAGCGGCCAGCTCCTACAATGAGCAGTTCTTC	CASSVVGGLAASSYNEQFF
.	TRBJ1-6	TRBV11-2	.	TGTGCCAGCAGCTTAGGTGAATGGACGGACCATAATTCACCCCTCCACTTT	CASSLGEWTDHNSPLHF
few	TRBJ1-1	TRBV7-2	TRBD1	TGTGCCAGCAGCTTTGTGGGGGGACAGGCGGGCGCTGAAGCTTTCTTT	CASSFVGGQAGAEAFF
.	TRBJ2-7	TRBV19	.	TGTGCCAGTAGTACCCCAGGGGAGGGTATTTACGAGCAGTACTTC	CASSTPGEGIYEQYF
.	TRBJ2-2	TRBV7-2	.	TGTGCCAGCAGCTTCCAGAGTGTGACCGGGGAGCTGTTTTTT	CASSFQSVTGELFF
.	TRBJ2-1	TRBV11-3	TRBD1	TGTGCCAGCAGCCTAGGAGGACAGGGTTCCTACAATGAGCAGTTCTTC	CASSLGGQGSYNEQFF
.	TRBJ1-5	TRBV7-9	.	TGTGCCAGCAGCAAAGACGTAAGCAATCAGCCCCAGCATTTT	CASSKDVSNQPQHF
.	TRBJ2-6	TRBV11-2	.	TGTGCCAGCAATCAGGGCGGGTCTGGGGCCAACGTCCTGACTTTC	CASNQGGSGANVLTF